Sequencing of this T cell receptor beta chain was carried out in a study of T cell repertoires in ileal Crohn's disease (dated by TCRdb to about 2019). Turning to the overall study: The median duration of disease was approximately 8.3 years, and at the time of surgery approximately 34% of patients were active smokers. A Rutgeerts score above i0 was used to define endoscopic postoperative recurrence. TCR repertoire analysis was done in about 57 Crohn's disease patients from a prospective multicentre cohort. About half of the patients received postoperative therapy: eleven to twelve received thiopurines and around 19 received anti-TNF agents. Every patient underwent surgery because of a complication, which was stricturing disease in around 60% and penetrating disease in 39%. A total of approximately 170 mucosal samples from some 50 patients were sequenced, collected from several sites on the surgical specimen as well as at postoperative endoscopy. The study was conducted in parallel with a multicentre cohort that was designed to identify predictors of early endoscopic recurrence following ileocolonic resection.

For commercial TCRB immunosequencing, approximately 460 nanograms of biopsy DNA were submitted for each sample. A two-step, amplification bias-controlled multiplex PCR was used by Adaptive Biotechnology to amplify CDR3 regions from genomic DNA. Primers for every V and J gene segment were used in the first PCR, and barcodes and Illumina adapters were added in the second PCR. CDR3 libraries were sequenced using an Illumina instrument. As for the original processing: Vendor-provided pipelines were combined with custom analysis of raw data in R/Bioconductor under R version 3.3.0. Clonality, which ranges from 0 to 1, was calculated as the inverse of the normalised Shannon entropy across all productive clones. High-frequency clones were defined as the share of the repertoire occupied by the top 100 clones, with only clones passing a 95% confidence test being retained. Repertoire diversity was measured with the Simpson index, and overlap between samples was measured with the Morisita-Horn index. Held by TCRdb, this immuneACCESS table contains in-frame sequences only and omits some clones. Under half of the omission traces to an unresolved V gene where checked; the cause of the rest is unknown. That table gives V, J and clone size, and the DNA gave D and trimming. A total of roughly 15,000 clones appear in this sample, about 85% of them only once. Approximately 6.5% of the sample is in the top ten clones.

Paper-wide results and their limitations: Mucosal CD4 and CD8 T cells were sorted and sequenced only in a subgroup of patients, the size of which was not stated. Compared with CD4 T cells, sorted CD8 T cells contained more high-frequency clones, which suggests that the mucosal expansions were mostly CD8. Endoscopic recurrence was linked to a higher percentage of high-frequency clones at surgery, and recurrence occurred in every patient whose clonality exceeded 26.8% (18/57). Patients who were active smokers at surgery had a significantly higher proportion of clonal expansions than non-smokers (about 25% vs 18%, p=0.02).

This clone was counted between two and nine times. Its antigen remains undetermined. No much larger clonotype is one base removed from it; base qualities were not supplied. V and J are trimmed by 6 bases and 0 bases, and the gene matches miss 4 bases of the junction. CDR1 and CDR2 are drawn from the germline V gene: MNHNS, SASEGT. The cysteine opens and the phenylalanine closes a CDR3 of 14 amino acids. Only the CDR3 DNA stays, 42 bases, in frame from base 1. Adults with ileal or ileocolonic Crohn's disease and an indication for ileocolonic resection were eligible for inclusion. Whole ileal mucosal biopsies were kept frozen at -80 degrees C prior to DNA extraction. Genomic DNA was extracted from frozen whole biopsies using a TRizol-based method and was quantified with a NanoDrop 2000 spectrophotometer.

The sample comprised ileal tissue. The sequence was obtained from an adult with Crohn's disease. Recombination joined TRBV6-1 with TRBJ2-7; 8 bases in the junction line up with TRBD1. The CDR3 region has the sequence CASRRTGSSYEQYF. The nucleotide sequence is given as TGTGCCAGCAGACGGACAGGGAGCTCCTACGAGCAGTACTTC.